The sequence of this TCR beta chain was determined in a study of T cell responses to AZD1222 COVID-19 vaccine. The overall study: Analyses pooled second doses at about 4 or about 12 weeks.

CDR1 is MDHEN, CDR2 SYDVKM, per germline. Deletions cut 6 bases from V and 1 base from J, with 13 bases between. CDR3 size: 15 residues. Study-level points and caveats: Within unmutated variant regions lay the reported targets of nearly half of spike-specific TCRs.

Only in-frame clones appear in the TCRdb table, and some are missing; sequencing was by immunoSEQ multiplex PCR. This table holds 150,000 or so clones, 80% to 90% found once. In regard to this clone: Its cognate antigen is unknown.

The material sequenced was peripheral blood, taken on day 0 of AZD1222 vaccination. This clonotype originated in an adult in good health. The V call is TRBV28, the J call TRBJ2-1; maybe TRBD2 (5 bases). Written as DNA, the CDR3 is TGTGCCAGCAGCCTTAGGAGGAGATCCTACAATGAGCAGTTCTTC. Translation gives CASSLRRRSYNEQFF.